These 29 T cell receptor beta chains were all obtained from the same sample, sequenced in a study of shared clonotypes between healthy human individuals (dated by TCRdb to 2019 to 2021). The library was prepared using the immunoSEQ multiplex PCR assay. TCRdb mirrors the immuneACCESS table, restricted to in-frame sequences. Some clones are absent from its copies; in checked studies, under half trace to an unresolved V gene, and the reason for the others is unknown. The sample data list a few hundred thousand clones, and 70% to 80% of these were observed just once. The ten top clones hold around 12% of the sample. The sample was PBMCs. The origin of the receptors is a woman between 35 and 50 years old in good health. Some clones in this sample may be carry-over from other donors' samples.

This clone was detected only a few times. The gene calls are TRBV9 and TRBJ2-5; maybe TRBD2 (6 bases). The germline V and J ends were trimmed by 0 bases and 5 bases, with 8 bases remaining between them. The CDR3 has 13 residues. Germline CDR1 and CDR2: SGDLS and YYNGEE. This chain's CDR3 is CASSVGAGETQYF. CDR3 DNA sequence: TGTGCCAGCAGCGTAGGAGCGGGCGAGACCCAGTACTTC.

This clone came up once. The genes are TRBV21-1 and TRBJ2-7; TRBD1 is taken as the D call from the table, unchecked against the DNA. TRBV21-1 is marked as a pseudogene. The CDR3 runs to 15 residues. The CDR3 DNA is TGTGCCAGCAGCAAAGTGGACAGGGGTACCTACGAGCAGTACTTC. It codes for CASSKVDRGTYEQYF.

V usage is TRBV28 and J usage is TRBJ1-2; D is ambiguous. This CDR3 is built from 12 residues. From germline, CDR1 is MDHEN and CDR2 SYDVKM. V lost 3 bases and J 2 bases, leaving 4 bases between the germline ends. CDR3 sequence reads: CASSLWNYGYTF. CDR3 in DNA: TGTGCCAGCAGTTTGTGGAACTATGGCTACACCTTC.

The genes are TRBV6-1 and TRBJ2-3; no reliable D call. V was trimmed by 0 bases and J by 5 bases, leaving 3 bases between them. This CDR3 region has 12 residues. Germline CDR1 and CDR2: MNHNS and SASEGT. The CDR3 DNA reads as TGTGCCAGCAGTGAAGCACTAGATACGCAGTATTTT. Encoded protein: CASSEALDTQYF.

The chain uses TRBV18 and TRBJ1-2; 7 bases match TRBD1. The CDR3 is 14 amino acids. CDR1 and CDR2 (germline): KGHSH, LQKENI. V was pared by 0 bases and J by 8 bases, with 6 bases of the junction left unmatched. The CDR3: CASSPPGQFRGYTF. Written as DNA, the CDR3 is TGTGCCAGCTCACCACCGGGACAGTTCCGGGGCTACACCTTC.

The chain has TRBV4-1 and TRBJ1-4; a weak D match, TRBD1 (5 bases). The ends were cut back, 4 bases at V and 4 bases at J, with 10 bases in the middle. The germline gives CDR1 MGHRA, CDR2 YSYEKL. CDR3 size: 14 residues. The CDR3 region is CASSLGRGNEKLFF. The CDR3 DNA follows: TGCGCCAGCAGCCTCGGAAGGGGTAATGAAAAACTGTTTTTT.

This clone was observed once. V and J are TRBV10-3 and TRBJ2-5; D could derive from TRBD1 or TRBD2 (5 bases each). From germline, CDR1 is ENHRY and CDR2 SYGVKD. Trimming shortened V by 4 bases and J by 3 bases, and 12 bases separated the two germline ends. The CDR3 consists of 14 residues. The CDR3 loop is CAISAARGKETQYF. As DNA, the CDR3 is TGTGCCATCAGTGCAGCTCGGGGCAAAGAGACCCAGTACTTC.

This clone was observed a single time. V usage is TRBV28 and J usage is TRBJ2-1; 15 bases are shared with TRBD2. CDR1 and CDR2 (germline): MDHEN, SYDVKM. CDR3 length: 15 amino acids. The ends lost 4 bases at V and 8 bases at J; junction bases unmatched: 3. This chain's CDR3 is CASSSGLAGGDEQFF. CDR3 coding DNA: TGTGCCAGCAGTTCCGGACTAGCGGGAGGGGATGAGCAGTTCTTC.

The J gene is TRBJ1-3, the V gene TRBV7-9; D is ambiguous. The CDR3 loop spans 16 amino acids. Germline CDR1 SEHNR, CDR2 FQNEAQ (reference sequence). V was shortened by 0 bases and J by 0 bases, with 9 bases between the two germline ends. CDR3 in amino acids: CASSLAQPDSGNTIYF. Written as DNA, the CDR3 is TGTGCCAGCAGCTTAGCTCAGCCAGACTCTGGAAACACCATATATTTT.

For this clone: Only one base separates this from a far larger clonotype, so it likely reflects a read error. This sample includes further DNA sequences coding for the same CDR3. CDR3 nucleotides: TGTGCCAGCAGCTTGGACAGGGAGGTCTATGGCTACACTTTC. Its translation is CASSLDREVYGYTF. V is TRBV5-4 and J is TRBJ1-2; possible D gene TRBD1, 6 bases. Germline V CDR1 and CDR2: SGHNT, YYREEE (reference sequence). The CDR3 has 14 amino acids.

The genes are TRBV28 and TRBJ1-1; D not resolved. The CDR3 is made up of 11 amino acids. Trimming took 1 base from V and 8 from J, leaving 5 bases between them. CDR1 is MDHEN and CDR2 is SYDVKM in the germline V gene. Here the CDR3 DNA reads TGTGCCAGCAGTTTATTCAGAGAAGCTTTCTTT. Amino acids: CASSLFREAFF.

The gene calls are TRBV7-9 and TRBJ1-5, with TRBD1 as a possible D gene (6 bases). The CDR3 consists of 15 residues. V lost 8 bases, J lost 4 bases, and 18 bases lay in between. Germline CDR1 and CDR2: SEHNR and FQNEAQ (reference sequence). The DNA for the CDR3 is TGTGCCAGCGGCGGCGGGGGGCAGGGGAATCAGCCCCAGCATTTT. This codes for CASGGGGQGNQPQHF.

The chain couples TRBV29-1 to TRBJ2-3, with 7 bases fitting TRBD2. This CDR3 contains 15 residues. In germline, CDR1 is SQVTM, CDR2 ANQGSEA. V shed 3 bases and J 2 bases; nucleotides not matched to a gene: 8. The CDR3 DNA sequence: TGCAGCGTTGATTTGGGCGGGAGCCCCACAGATACGCAGTATTTT. Protein: CSVDLGGSPTDTQYF.

This clone came up once. The rearrangement uses TRBV7-9 and TRBJ2-1; D may match TRBD1 or TRBD2 (6 bases each). Trimming cost V 5 bases and J 4 bases, with 12 bases left between them. The CDR3 covers 14 residues. From germline, CDR1 is SEHNR and CDR2 FQNEAQ (reference sequence). The CDR3 loop reads CASSIRGTYNEQFF. The CDR3 nucleotides read TGTGCCAGCAGCATCCGGGGGACATACAATGAGCAGTTCTTC.

The chain carries TRBV7-9 and TRBJ2-2, with D unresolved. Germline assignment: CDR1 SEHNR and CDR2 FQNEAQ (reference sequence). Deletions cut 2 bases from V and 1 base from J, with 8 bases between. The CDR3 consists of 15 residues. DNA of the CDR3: TGTGCCAGCAGCTTACAGGTTGGGAACACCGGGGAGCTGTTTTTT. Protein sequence: CASSLQVGNTGELFF.

The V call is TRBV4-1, the J call TRBJ2-5; 12 nucleotides align to TRBD2. The DNA end is a closer match to TRBJ2-7, so the J assignment may be wrong. The CDR3 has 16 residues. Looked up from germline, CDR1 is MGHRA and CDR2 is YSYEKL. CDR3 in amino acids: CASSQTLAGGPYEQYF. The CDR3 DNA follows: TGCGCCAGCAGCCAAACTCTAGCGGGAGGGCCCTACGAGCAGTACTTC.

The rearrangement joins TRBV28 to TRBJ1-1, with D perhaps TRBD1 (6 bases). This CDR3 is built from 14 residues. Trimming cost V 4 bases and J 4 bases, with 13 bases left between them. Germline assignment: CDR1 MDHEN and CDR2 SYDVKM. The CDR3 bases are TGTGCCAGCAGTTACAGGACAGTAAGCACTGAAGCTTTCTTT. It translates to CASSYRTVSTEAFF.

This clone was detected a few times. V is TRBV10-3 and J is TRBJ2-3; D remains ambiguous. Per germline, CDR1 ENHRY and CDR2 SYGVKD. This CDR3 has 15 residues. V was shortened by 4 bases and J by 3 bases, with 14 bases between the two germline ends. The CDR3 nucleotides read TGTGCCATCAGTGCAACGGACCCCACTACAGATACGCAGTATTTT. Amino acids: CAISATDPTTDTQYF.

The rearrangement links TRBV9 to TRBJ2-2; 7 positions match TRBD1. This CDR3 contains 14 residues. J was trimmed by 5 bases and V by 4 bases; bases with no gene match: 5. From germline, CDR1 is SGDLS and CDR2 YYNGEE. The CDR3 DNA follows: TGTGCCAGCAGCTCAGACAGGGTTACCGGGGAGCTGTTTTTT. Protein: CASSSDRVTGELFF.

This clone has just a few counts. It is likely a read error: a sequence one base away is far more abundant. The identical CDR3 is also encoded by other nucleotide sequences in the sample. J is TRBJ1-2 and V is TRBV29-1; D unresolved. Germline V lookup: CDR1 SQVTM, CDR2 ANQGSEA. This CDR3 contains 12 residues. CDR3 amino acids: CSVEDHNYGYTF. CDR3 nucleotide sequence: TGCAGCGTTGAAGACCATAACTATGGCTACACATTC.

This rearrangement joins TRBV7-9 to TRBJ2-7, with D perhaps matching TRBD2 (7 bases). This CDR3 is 18 amino acids long. V shed 6 bases and J shed 0 bases, with 24 bases lying between them. CDR1 is SEHNR, CDR2 FQNEAQ, per germline (reference sequence). The CDR3 loop reads CASSQGGAGSWVSYEQYF. As DNA, the CDR3 is TGTGCCAGCAGTCAAGGGGGAGCGGGAAGTTGGGTCTCCTACGAGCAGTACTTC. The full variable domain, rest sourced from reference TRBV7-9 and TRBJ2-7, is DTGVSQNPRHKITKRGQNVTFRCDPISEHNRLYWYRQTLGQGPEFLTYFQNEAQLEKSRLLSDRFSAERPKGSFSTLEIQRTEQGDSAMYLCASSQGGAGSWVSYEQYFGPGTRLTVT.

In regard to this clone: Sequence at one end of the junction differs from germline and may be a read error. The chain links TRBV29-1 to TRBJ2-5; D gene ambiguous. The CDR3 is 12 amino acids. Germline V gene data show CDR1 as SQVTM and CDR2 as ANQGSEA. The CDR3 coding sequence is TGCAGCGTGGAAGGAATCGCGGAGACCCAGTACTTC. This codes for CSVEGIAETQYF.

This clone was recorded a few times. The rearrangement links TRBV29-1 to TRBJ1-2; possibly TRBD1 for D (6 bases). Trimming left V 4 bases short and J 5 bases short, with 14 bases between. CDR3 length equals 13 residues. The V gene's germline CDR1 is SQVTM and CDR2 ANQGSEA. The CDR3 bases are TGCAGCGTTGCGTGGGGGGCTGGTTATGGCTACACCTTC. This codes for CSVAWGAGYGYTF.

This clone occurred once. The genes are TRBV7-2 and TRBJ2-3; D not certain. The V end lost 5 bases, the J end lost 2 bases, and 8 bases lay between the germline ends. CDR3 size: 13 residues. Germline values: CDR1 SGHTA, CDR2 FQGNSA. For the CDR3, the DNA is TGTGCCAGCAGCCGCGGACCCACAGATACGCAGTATTTT. Amino acids: CASSRGPTDTQYF.

This chain uses TRBV11-2 with TRBJ2-6; D gene unclear. Germline V CDR1 and CDR2: SGHAT, FQNNGV. Trimming left V 7 bases short and J 1 base short, with 8 bases between. This CDR3 region has 14 residues. CDR3 nucleotide sequence: TGTGCCAGCACCCCTGGTTCTGGGGCCAACGTCCTGACTTTC. This encodes CASTPGSGANVLTF.

The chain links TRBV6-5 to TRBJ1-2, with TRBD1 matching 11 bases. This CDR3 is built from 14 residues. The germline CDR1 and CDR2 sequences are MNHEY and SVGAGI. After removal of 5 bases from V and 8 bases from J, the junction contained 7 bases not matched to a gene. CDR3 nucleotide sequence: TGTGCCAGCAGTACACGGACAGGGGGCGGGGGCTACACCTTC. Protein sequence: CASSTRTGGGGYTF.

This clone was detected only a few times. The chain combines TRBV9 with TRBJ1-5; D gene ambiguous. V was clipped by 0 bases and J by 6 bases, with 10 bases between them. Germline V gene data show CDR1 as SGDLS and CDR2 as YYNGEE. The CDR3 runs 14 residues. Written as DNA, the CDR3 is TGTGCCAGCAGCGTAGGGGATTTGGGTCAGCCCCAGCATTTT. Its protein product is CASSVGDLGQPQHF.

V gene TRBV29-1 combines with J gene TRBJ2-3, with D tentatively TRBD2 (6 bases). Germline values: CDR1 SQVTM, CDR2 ANQGSEA. Trimming shortened V by 6 bases and J by 0 bases, and 13 bases separated the two germline ends. The CDR3 covers 14 residues. The CDR3 DNA is TGCAGCGTAGGACTACCGAAGAGCACAGATACGCAGTATTTT. As protein: CSVGLPKSTDTQYF.

The chain uses TRBV5-8 and TRBJ2-1, with a possible D match to TRBD2 (6 bases). The germline V gene has CDR1 SGHTS and CDR2 YDEGEE. V dropped 4 bases and J dropped 6 bases, with 20 bases sitting between them. The CDR3 runs to 16 residues. This chain's CDR3 is CASSPRFAGLPNEQFF. The CDR3 DNA follows: TGTGCCAGCAGCCCCAGGTTTGCGGGGCTCCCCAATGAGCAGTTCTTC.